These 23 T cell receptor beta chains were all obtained from the same sample, sequenced in a study of molecular identifiers for immune sequencing clone quantification (dated by TCRdb to 2016 to 2019). Library preparation employed PCR. Sequencing relied on an Illumina HiSeq 4000. TCRdb trimmed public reads at Q25 via fastp, called clones via MiXCR and kept in-frame beta chains. For every CDR3 protein sequence, its rows merge into one entry that carries the most common genes and DNA. The sample table lists 60,000 to 75,000 distinct CDR3 sequences, about 20% of them with a count of one. 1.4% of the sample belongs to the ten largest clones. The sequencing sample was made of naive CD8+ T cells from blood, with Jurkat cell RNA spiked in. The meaning of the sample's cell subset or site label: FACS-sorted CD8+CD4-CCR7+CD45RA+ naive T cells. These receptors were obtained from a human donor in good health. Some libraries in this study had Jurkat cell RNA spiked in.

The table lists this clonotype with many counts. The chain recombines TRBV7-8 with TRBJ1-4, with no clear D. This CDR3 comprises 15 residues. CDR1 and CDR2 (germline): SGHVS, FQNEAQ. V dropped 5 bases and J dropped 6 bases, with 16 bases sitting between them. CDR3 coding DNA: TGTGCCAGCAGCCGCTGGCGGGCAGGCGATGAAAAACTGTTTTTT. Translating gives CASSRWRAGDEKLFF.

The count of this clonotype is one. At one of its ends the junction is not consistent with the germline gene, which may arise from a read error. V gene TRBV7-6 combines with J gene TRBJ2-1; D is uncertain. CDR3 size: 12 residues. In germline, CDR1 is SGHVS, CDR2 FNYEAQ. The CDR3: CASSPDPSKQLF. CDR3 sequence (DNA): TGTGCCAGCAGCCCCGACCCCTCCAAGCAGCTCTTC.

Details on this clonotype: A single base separates this from a much larger clone, so it may be a read error. This sequence joins TRBV28 and TRBJ2-1, with D possibly TRBD1 on 5 matching bases. The CDR3 is made up of 12 amino acids. Germline V gives CDR1 MDHEN, CDR2 SYDVKM. Here the CDR3 reads CASSASGIERFF. The CDR3 region has the DNA TGTGCCAGCAGTGCCTCAGGGATTGAGCGGTTCTTC. Full variable domain (outside the CDR3, taken from reference TRBV28 and TRBJ2-1): DVKVTQSSRYLVKRTGEKVFLECVQDMDHENMFWYRQDPGLGLRLIYFSYDVKMKEKGDIPEGYSVSREKKERFSLILESASTNQTSMYLCASSASGIERFFGPGTRLTVL.

The V gene is TRBV29-1, the J gene TRBJ2-7; the match to TRBD1 covers 7 bases. With V trimmed by 4 bases and J by 1 base, 4 bases remained unmatched. Germline CDR1 and CDR2: SQVTM and ANQGSEA. The CDR3 has 13 amino acids. The CDR3 spells CSVARGLSYEQYF. The CDR3 nucleotides are TGCAGCGTTGCTAGGGGGCTTTCCTACGAGCAGTACTTC.

At least ten counts were recorded for this clonotype. V is TRBV29-1 and J is TRBJ2-7; D is possibly TRBD2 (5 bases). Germline values: CDR1 SQVTM, CDR2 ANQGSEA. The ends were cut back, 2 bases at V and 2 bases at J, with 10 bases in the middle. This CDR3 region has 13 residues. The CDR3, as DNA: TGCAGCGTTGAAATCGCGGGCGCCTACGAGCAGTACTTC. It encodes CSVEIAGAYEQYF.

This clonotype showed up many times. The chain joins TRBV19 to TRBJ1-5; D remains ambiguous. CDR1 and CDR2 from the germline V gene are LNHDA and SQIVND (reference sequence). The CDR3 contains 14 residues. The V end was cut by 3 bases, the J end by 1 base, with 7 bases between. The CDR3 DNA follows: TGTGCCAGTAGTATCGGACTGAGCAATCAGCCCCAGCATTTT. Its translation is CASSIGLSNQPQHF.

This clonotype is categorized as medium-sized. This sequence joins TRBV23-1 and TRBJ2-3, with D perhaps TRBD2 (6 bases). TRBV23-1 is an open reading frame, and its role is uncertain. CDR3 length equals 13 residues. V lost 0 bases to trimming and J lost 5 bases, with 6 bases between them. DNA for the CDR3: TGCGCCAGCAGTCAATCGGAGGGAGATACGCAGTATTTT. Its protein is CASSQSEGDTQYF.

The table lists this clonotype with many counts. The chain joins TRBV6-5 to TRBJ2-7, with D hard to call. CDR1 and CDR2 from the germline V gene are MNHEY and SVGAGI. CDR3 length: 14 amino acids. V was cut by 1 base and J by 4 bases, with 11 bases left in between. The DNA of the CDR3 is TGTGCCAGCAGTTACTTAGTGAAGGGATACGAGCAGTACTTC. As protein: CASSYLVKGYEQYF.

This clonotype was found a few times. This chain links TRBV9 with TRBJ2-1; D is undetermined. Trimming pared 0 bases from V and 0 bases from J, leaving 4 bases between. CDR1 SGDLS and CDR2 YYNGEE come from the germline V gene. The CDR3 extends over 14 amino acids. CDR3 in DNA: TGTGCCAGCAGCGTAGGTGACTCCTACAATGAGCAGTTCTTC. Translated, it gives CASSVGDSYNEQFF.

Only a few counts were recorded for this clonotype. The chain carries TRBV20-1 and TRBJ2-7, with a possible D match to TRBD2 (6 bases). The CDR3 is made up of 13 amino acids. Germline CDR1 and CDR2: DFQATT and SNEGSKA (reference sequence). V shed 5 bases and J shed 4 bases, with 15 bases lying between them. DNA for the CDR3: TGCAGTGCTTGGAGGGACGCGGAGTACGAGCAGTACTTC. Translating it yields CSAWRDAEYEQYF.

This clonotype has at least ten counts. V is TRBV7-8 and J is TRBJ2-3; TRBD1 is a possible D gene (6 bases). Germline-derived CDR1 and CDR2 are SGHVS and FQNEAQ. The CDR3 loop spans 16 amino acids. V dropped 3 bases and J dropped 3 bases, with 16 bases sitting between them. CDR3 in amino acids: CASSFPGTSPTDTQYF. DNA for the CDR3: TGTGCCAGCAGCTTTCCAGGGACATCCCCAACAGATACGCAGTATTTT.

Ten or more counts support this clonotype. V and J are TRBV4-1 and TRBJ2-5, with 12 bases identical to TRBD2. The CDR3 is 14 residues long. V lost 4 bases to trimming and J lost 7 bases; unmatched junction nucleotides: 4. Germline lookup yields CDR1 MGHRA and CDR2 YSYEKL. The CDR3 nucleotides are TGCGCCAGCAGCCCCCTAGCGGGAGGGAGGACCCAGTACTTC. This sequence encodes CASSPLAGGRTQYF.

This clonotype showed up many times. The chain couples TRBV29-1 to TRBJ2-7; D is ambiguous. The ends were cut back, 1 base at V and 0 bases at J, with 13 bases in the middle. Germline CDR1 reads SQVTM; CDR2 reads ANQGSEA. The CDR3 runs to 15 residues. The CDR3 bases are TGCAGCGTTGAAGGGTGGGCAGGCCACTCCTACGAGCAGTACTTC. Translated, it gives CSVEGWAGHSYEQYF.

This clonotype was seen a few times. The chain has TRBV6-5 and TRBJ2-7, with 11 bases matching TRBD1. The V and J ends lost 5 bases and 4 bases, in that order; junction bases with no gene match: 10. Looked up from germline, CDR1 is MNHEY and CDR2 is SVGAGI. The CDR3 runs to 16 residues. CDR3 in DNA: TGTGCCAGCAGTAACCTCTGGACAGGGGGCAAGTACGAGCAGTACTTC. Its protein is CASSNLWTGGKYEQYF.

The chain combines TRBV10-3 with TRBJ2-3, with 15 positions matching TRBD2. J was trimmed by 0 bases and V by 11 bases; bases with no gene match: 24. Germline V CDR1 and CDR2: ENHRY, SYGVKD. There are 22 residues in the CDR3. The CDR3 nucleotides read TGTGCCTACAGTGAGTCGCCCGGGACTAGCGGGAGGCGCTACACTAGCACAGATACGCAGTATTTT. Encoded protein: CAYSESPGTSGRRYTSTDTQYF.

This clonotype was recorded many times. V usage is TRBV27 and J usage is TRBJ2-7, with D possibly being TRBD2 (6 bases). This CDR3 is 17 amino acids long. Deletions cut 5 bases from V and 3 bases from J, with 23 bases between. The germline V gene encodes CDR1 MNHEY and CDR2 SMNVEV (reference sequence). The CDR3 sequence is CASSHVIAVGALYEQYF. Here the CDR3 DNA reads TGTGCCAGCAGTCACGTGATAGCGGTAGGAGCTCTCTACGAGCAGTACTTC.

The chain employs TRBV27 and TRBJ2-7; 7 nucleotides line up with TRBD2. Trimming took 2 bases from V and 4 from J; bases not matched to a gene: 5. CDR1 and CDR2 from the germline V gene are MNHEY and SMNVEV (reference sequence). This CDR3 contains 14 residues. The CDR3 protein is CASSLTSERYEQYF. The DNA of the CDR3 is TGTGCCAGCAGTTTAACTAGCGAGCGGTACGAGCAGTACTTC.

This clonotype was counted at least ten times. The rearrangement joins TRBV20-1 to TRBJ1-1; 7 bases are shared with TRBD1. With V trimmed by 4 bases and J by 0 bases, 2 bases remained unmatched. Germline V gene lookup returns CDR1 DFQATT and CDR2 SNEGSKA (reference sequence). The CDR3 sequence is 13 residues long. The CDR3 is CSAKTGLNTEAFF. The CDR3 DNA follows: TGCAGTGCTAAGACAGGGCTGAACACTGAAGCTTTCTTT.

This clonotype was picked up many times. The V and J genes are TRBV29-1 and TRBJ1-1; D is possibly TRBD1 (5 bases). There are 12 residues in the CDR3. With 7 bases removed from V and 7 bases from J, the gap between germline ends came to 16 bases. From germline, CDR1 is SQVTM and CDR2 ANQGSEA. The CDR3 DNA follows: TGCAGCGCCCTGAGGGGCGCAGATGAAGCTTTCTTT. As protein: CSALRGADEAFF.

This chain's CDR3 is CASSYGYNEQFF. The CDR3, as DNA: TGTGCCAGCAGTTACGGGTACAATGAGCAGTTCTTC. This chain uses TRBV6-2 or TRBV6-3 with TRBJ2-1; D remains ambiguous. In germline, CDR1 is MNHEY, CDR2 SVGEGT. The CDR3 length is 12 residues. The V gene lost 2 bases and the J gene lost 4 bases, with 3 bases spanning the gap.

This clonotype appeared many times. V gene TRBV20-1 combines with J gene TRBJ2-7, with 8 bases lining up with TRBD2. Germline trimming cut 5 bases from V and 5 bases from J; bases unmatched to any gene: 14. The CDR3 is 15 residues long. Germline V gene data show CDR1 as DFQATT and CDR2 as SNEGSKA (reference sequence). The CDR3: CSAEELAGTDNEQYF. The CDR3 DNA reads as TGCAGTGCTGAGGAATTAGCGGGAACAGATAACGAGCAGTACTTC.

This clonotype was counted once. A much larger clone differs by one base, so this may be a read error. This chain joins TRBV7-8 and TRBJ2-7; D is uncertain. Germline lookup yields CDR1 SGHVS and CDR2 FQNEAQ. V lost 6 bases and J 5 bases, leaving 14 bases between the germline ends. The CDR3 length is 13 residues. CDR3 in amino acids: CASSGRTPHEQYF. The CDR3 DNA reads as TGTGCCAGCAGTGGCCGGACGCCCCACGAGCAGTACTTC. The full variable domain, rest sourced from reference TRBV7-8 and TRBJ2-7, is GAGVSQSPRYKVAKRGQDVALRCDPISGHVSLFWYQQALGQGPEFLTYFQNEAQLDKSGLPSDRFFAERPEGSVSTLKIQRTQQEDSAVYLCASSGRTPHEQYFGPGTRLTVT.

There are many counts of this clonotype. The chain combines TRBV6-6 with TRBJ2-3, with D unresolved. Trimming left V 2 bases short and J 2 bases short, with 5 bases between. This CDR3 is built from 13 residues. Germline-derived CDR1 and CDR2 are MNHNY and SVGAGI (reference sequence). CDR3 DNA sequence: TGTGCCAGCAGTTACGGCTACACAGATACGCAGTATTTT. Translated: CASSYGYTDTQYF.